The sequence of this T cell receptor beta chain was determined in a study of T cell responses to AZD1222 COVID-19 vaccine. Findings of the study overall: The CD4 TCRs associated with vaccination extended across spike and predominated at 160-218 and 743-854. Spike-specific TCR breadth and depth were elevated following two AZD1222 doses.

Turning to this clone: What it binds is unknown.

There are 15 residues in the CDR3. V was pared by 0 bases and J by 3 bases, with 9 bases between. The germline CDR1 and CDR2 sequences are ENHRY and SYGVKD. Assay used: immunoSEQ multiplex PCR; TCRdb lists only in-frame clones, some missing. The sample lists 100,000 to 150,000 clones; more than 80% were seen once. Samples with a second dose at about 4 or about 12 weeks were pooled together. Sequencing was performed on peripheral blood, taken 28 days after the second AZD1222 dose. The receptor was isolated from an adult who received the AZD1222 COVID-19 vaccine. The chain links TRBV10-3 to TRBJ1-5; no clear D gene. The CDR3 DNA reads TGTGCCATCAGTGAGTCCCGGCAGAACAATCAGCCCCAGCATTTT. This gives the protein CAISESRQNNQPQHF.